This TCR beta chain was sequenced in a study of blood T cells in healthy people across ages. For this clonotype: The antigen remains unidentified.

Total RNA extracted from each sample amounted to at least 5 micrograms. Study results and caveats: Significant beta diversity loss was already apparent by age approximately 42, declining roughly linearly.

Together with a sample-barcoded 5' primer, a J-beta primer mix was included in a second PCR lasting roughly 6 to 12 cycles. One entry per CDR3 protein, called by TCRdb with MiXCR from the 5' RACE reads. The sample yields fewer than 800,000 distinct CDR3 sequences, about 21% seen once. V dropped 6 bases and J dropped 1; count of bases not matched to a gene: 5. This CDR3 has 13 residues. Germline CDR1 SQVTM, CDR2 ANQGSEA. This sequence joins TRBV29-1 and TRBJ2-5, with 7 nucleotides matching TRBD1. The sequencing input was blood. The sequence came from a man between 65 and 80 years old in good health. This chain's CDR3 is CSVVQGFQETQYF. DNA of the CDR3: TGCAGCGTCGTACAGGGGTTCCAAGAGACCCAGTACTTC.